This TCR beta chain was obtained from a study of blood T cell repertoires in COVID-19. Study details: The study drew acute and convalescent COVID-19 samples from the United States, Italy and Spain. Nucleic acid was either cDNA or gDNA, and it came from T cells, B-cell-depleted T cells, or PBMCs.

Germline assignment: CDR1 MDHEN and CDR2 SYDVKM. This CDR3 is 13 amino acids long. The V end was cut by 2 bases, the J end by 4 bases, with 9 bases between. In the original analysis: Cell counts per sample came from amplifying reference gene primers. The assay was immunoSEQ multiplex PCR, and TCRdb's table has in-frame clones only and misses some. The V and J calls and clone size are taken from that table; D and trimming were inferred from the DNA. The sample holds around 370,000 clones, around 91% seen once. The clonotype was recovered from a man aged 18 to 30 with active or convalescent COVID-19. Sequencing used peripheral blood. This chain links TRBV28 with TRBJ2-7; no reliable D call. The CDR3 loop reads CASSLPHVYEQYF. CDR3 nucleotides: TGTGCCAGCAGTTTACCCCATGTGTACGAGCAGTACTTC. Filled out from reference TRBV28 and TRBJ2-7, the complete variable domain reads DVKVTQSSRYLVKRTGEKVFLECVQDMDHENMFWYRQDPGLGLRLIYFSYDVKMKEKGDIPEGYSVSREKKERFSLILESASTNQTSMYLCASSLPHVYEQYFGPGTRLTVT.